This T cell receptor (beta chain) is from a study of blood T cells in healthy people across ages. The CDR3 is made up of 12 amino acids. Trimming shortened V by 2 bases and J by 9 bases, and 9 bases separated the two germline ends. Per the germline V gene, CDR1 is SGDLS and CDR2 is YYNGEE. It was with a sample-barcoded 5' primer and a J-beta primer mix that a second PCR of about 6 to 12 cycles was run. TCRdb re-analysed the 5' RACE reads in MiXCR, keeping a single row per CDR3 protein. The sample carries 650,000 to 800,000 distinct CDR3 sequences, roughly half recorded once. This clonotype showed up just once. With a much larger clone just one base away, this may be a read error.

The source material was blood. The chain employs TRBV9 and TRBJ2-1; D call uncertain. This receptor was obtained from a woman of 80 years or more in good health. CDR3: CASSVCRGEQFF. CDR3 sequence (DNA): TGTGCCAGCAGCGTGTGTAGAGGTGAGCAGTTCTTC.